The 9 T cell receptor beta chains presented below share a single source sample, sequenced in a study of cytomegalovirus exposure and HLA in healthy donors. Vbeta (60) and Jbeta (13) primers were used in the PCR. Libraries were prepared by immunoSEQ multiplex PCR; TCRdb keeps only in-frame clonotypes and omits some of them. Its listing shows about 190,000 clones. The sample consisted of PBMCs. These receptors were taken from a woman between 25 and 40 years old in good health and CMV-seropositive.

This sequence joins TRBV7-8 and TRBJ1-2, with a possible D match to TRBD1 (6 bases). The CDR3 spans 13 residues. Germline V gene lookup returns CDR1 SGHVS and CDR2 FQNEAQ. V was pared by 5 bases and J by 2 bases, with 9 bases between. The DNA for the CDR3 is TGTGCCAGCAGCCCAACAGGGAACTATGGCTACACCTTC. Its protein product is CASSPTGNYGYTF.

The V and J genes are TRBV6-1 and TRBJ1-4; D is uncertain. The CDR3 sequence is 16 residues long. Trimming removed 4 bases at V and 0 bases at J, with 12 bases between. The germline gives CDR1 MNHNS, CDR2 SASEGT. The CDR3 sequence is CASSGIYGATNEKLFF. The CDR3 bases are TGTGCCAGCAGTGGAATTTACGGTGCAACTAATGAAAAACTGTTTTTT.

The rearrangement joins TRBV23-1 to TRBJ2-1; perhaps TRBD1 as D (6 bases). TRBV23-1 is identified as an open reading frame with a role that is uncertain. V was pared by 8 bases and J by 4 bases, with 21 bases between. This CDR3 spans 16 amino acids. The CDR3 loop reads CASASYYYREYNEQFF. CDR3 coding DNA: TGCGCCAGCGCCTCCTACTACTACAGGGAATACAATGAGCAGTTCTTC.

The V and J genes are TRBV6-5 and TRBJ2-1; a possible D gene is TRBD1 (6 bases). Trimming took 4 bases from V and 2 from J, leaving 15 bases between them. The CDR3 spans 16 residues. Germline CDR1 is MNHEY and CDR2 is SVGAGI. This CDR3 reads CASSSLTGLTYNEQFF. CDR3 bases: TGTGCCAGCAGTTCCCTGACAGGACTCACCTACAATGAGCAGTTCTTC.

The chain combines TRBV7-2 with TRBJ2-5, with TRBD2 matching 10 bases. The end of the DNA aligns better with TRBJ2-7, so the J call may be wrong. The CDR3 is 13 amino acids. The V gene's germline CDR1 is SGHTA and CDR2 FQGNSA. This CDR3 reads CASKGLASYEQYF. The CDR3 DNA reads TGTGCCAGCAAGGGACTAGCGTCCTACGAGCAGTACTTC.

The chain uses TRBV27 and TRBJ2-1; D possibly corresponds to TRBD2 (6 bases). Germline V gene lookup returns CDR1 MNHEY and CDR2 SMNVEV (reference sequence). V lost 2 bases and J lost 9, with 14 bases in between. The CDR3 spans 14 residues. The CDR3 DNA sequence: TGTGCCAGCAGTTTAAATGCGGCGGAGGGTGAGCAGTTCTTC. Translation gives CASSLNAAEGEQFF.

The rearrangement joins TRBV6-1 to TRBJ1-1; D gene ambiguous. CDR1 is MNHNS and CDR2 is SASEGT in the germline V gene. The ends were cut back, 6 bases at V and 5 bases at J, with 10 bases in the middle. The length of the CDR3 is 12 residues. The CDR3 reads CASRLRITEAFF. The CDR3 DNA reads TGTGCCAGCAGGCTGAGGATTACTGAAGCTTTCTTT.

This sequence joins TRBV2 and TRBJ1-5, with 8 positions matching TRBD1. Trimming at V came to 10 bases and at J to 4 bases, leaving 9 bases not matched to a gene. The CDR3 is made up of 14 amino acids. Germline V gives CDR1 SNHLY, CDR2 FYNNEI. In DNA, the CDR3 is TGTGCCACCGCAGGGGGCGCAGAAAATCAGCCCCAGCATTTT. It is translated as CATAGGAENQPQHF.

The chain has TRBV5-1 and TRBJ1-4, with D perhaps TRBD1 (5 bases). V was shortened by 4 bases and J by 5 bases, with 18 bases between the two germline ends. Germline CDR1 is SGHRS and CDR2 is YFSETQ. This CDR3 contains 16 residues. CDR3 sequence reads: CASSPLVGGENEKLFF. Written as DNA, the CDR3 is TGCGCCAGCAGCCCCTTAGTGGGGGGAGAAAATGAAAAACTGTTTTTT.